The table lists the clone carrying this T cell receptor beta chain with many counts. Its antigen is unknown. TCRdb fed the PCR reads into MiXCR, producing one record per CDR3 protein. The sample yields roughly 320,000 distinct CDR3 sequences, over 20% seen once. This sample is part of a study of molecular identifiers for immune sequencing clone quantification. General observations from the study: Highly expanded clone sizes could be underestimated by identical TCR molecules that share a barcode.

CDR1 and CDR2 from the germline V gene are SGDLS and YYNGEE. With V trimmed by 4 bases and J by 2 bases, 11 bases remained unmatched. The CDR3 runs 16 residues. The genes are TRBV9 and TRBJ2-7, with 8 bases aligning to TRBD1. Sequenced: naive CD8+ T cells from blood, with Jurkat cell RNA spiked in. Subset reported: FACS-sorted CD8+CD4-CCR7+CD45RA+ naive T cells. The TCR sequence derives from a human donor in good health. Some libraries in this study had Jurkat cell RNA spiked in. Here the CDR3 reads CASSLNQGQGPYEQYF. DNA for the CDR3: TGTGCCAGCAGCCTAAACCAAGGACAGGGCCCCTACGAGCAGTACTTC.